This is a list of T cell receptor beta chains from one sample in a study of a mutant IDH1 vaccine in newly diagnosed glioma. Sequenced by immunoSEQ multiplex PCR; TCRdb stores in-frame clones only, minus some. The sample lists 30,000 to 35,000 clones, around four fifths occurring once. This material consisted of peripheral blood mononuclear cells (PBMCs), taken from a glioma patient treated with radiotherapy, temozolomide or both. These receptors originate from a man aged 50 to 60 with glioma. Some clones in this sample may be carry-over from other donors' samples. The conserved cysteine and the conserved F or W are not part of the CDR3 here. Each record gives: CDR3 length, J gene, clone size, D gene, V gene, CDR3 protein. A D gene is named only where the DNA matches it firmly. Clone size is shown for a subset of rows, as once, few, many or a class of expanded clone.

cdr3_length: 13; j_call: TRBJ1-4; clone_size: NA; d_call: NA; v_call: TRBV11-3; cdr3_aa: ASSDGGSTNEKLF
cdr3_length: 11; j_call: TRBJ2-5; clone_size: NA; d_call: NA; v_call: TRBV5-1; cdr3_aa: ASSSELEETQY
cdr3_length: 14; j_call: TRBJ2-7; clone_size: NA; d_call: TRBD1; v_call: TRBV5-1; cdr3_aa: ASSPSPGQGRDEQY
cdr3_length: 14; j_call: TRBJ1-5; clone_size: NA; d_call: NA; v_call: TRBV7-8; cdr3_aa: ASSLAPRTAFQPQH
cdr3_length: 11; j_call: TRBJ2-5; clone_size: NA; d_call: TRBD2; v_call: TRBV10-3; cdr3_aa: APSGGAGETQY
cdr3_length: 12; j_call: TRBJ2-7; clone_size: NA; d_call: NA; v_call: TRBV5-4; cdr3_aa: ASRVFGSSYEQY
cdr3_length: 12; j_call: TRBJ1-1; clone_size: few; d_call: NA; v_call: TRBV4-3; cdr3_aa: ASSQRTVNTEAF
cdr3_length: 11; j_call: TRBJ1-1; clone_size: NA; d_call: TRBD1; v_call: TRBV2; cdr3_aa: AVPGQRNTEAF
cdr3_length: 11; j_call: TRBJ1-5; clone_size: NA; d_call: NA; v_call: TRBV4-1; cdr3_aa: ASSQVRDTPQH
cdr3_length: 10; j_call: TRBJ1-1; clone_size: medium-sized; d_call: NA; v_call: TRBV6-5; cdr3_aa: ASSTGNTEAF
cdr3_length: 14; j_call: TRBJ1-5; clone_size: NA; d_call: NA; v_call: TRBV5-1; cdr3_aa: ASSLSGPPSNQPQH